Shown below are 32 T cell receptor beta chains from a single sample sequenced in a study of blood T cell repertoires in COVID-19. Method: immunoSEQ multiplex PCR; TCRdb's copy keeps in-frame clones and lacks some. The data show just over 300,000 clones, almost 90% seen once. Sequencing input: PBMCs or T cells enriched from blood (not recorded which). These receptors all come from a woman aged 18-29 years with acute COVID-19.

The CDR3 region has the DNA TGTGCCAGCTCACCCTTAGTGGAGGGCTTCTATGGCTACACCTTC. This gives the protein CASSPLVEGFYGYTF. The chain has TRBV18 and TRBJ1-2; D unresolved. CDR1 is KGHSH and CDR2 is LQKENI in the germline V gene. The CDR3 has 15 residues. Trimming removed 3 bases at V and 4 bases at J, with 15 bases between.

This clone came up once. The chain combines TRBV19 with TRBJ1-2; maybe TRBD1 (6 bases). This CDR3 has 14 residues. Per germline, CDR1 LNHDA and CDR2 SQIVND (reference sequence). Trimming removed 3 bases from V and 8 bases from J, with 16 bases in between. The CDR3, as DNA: TGTGCCAGTAGTATCTGGGACACAGCTAGGGGCTACACCTTC. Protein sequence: CASSIWDTARGYTF.

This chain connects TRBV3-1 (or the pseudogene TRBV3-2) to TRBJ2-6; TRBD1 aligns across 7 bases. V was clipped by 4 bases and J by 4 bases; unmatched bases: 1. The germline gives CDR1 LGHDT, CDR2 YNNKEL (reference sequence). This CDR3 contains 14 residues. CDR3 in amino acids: CASSLQGGANVLTF. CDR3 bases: TGTGCCAGCAGCCTACAGGGGGGGGCCAACGTCCTGACTTTC.

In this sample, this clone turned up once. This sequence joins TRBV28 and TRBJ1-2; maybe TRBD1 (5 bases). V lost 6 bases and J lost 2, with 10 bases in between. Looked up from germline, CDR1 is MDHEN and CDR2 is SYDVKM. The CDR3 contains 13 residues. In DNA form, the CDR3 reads TGTGCCAGCAGCGGCGGACACAACTATGGCTACACCTTC. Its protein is CASSGGHNYGYTF.

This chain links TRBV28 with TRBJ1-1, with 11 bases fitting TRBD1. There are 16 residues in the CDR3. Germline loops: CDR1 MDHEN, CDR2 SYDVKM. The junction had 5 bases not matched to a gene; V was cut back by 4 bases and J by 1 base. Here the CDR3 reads CASSSRDRGWNTEAFF. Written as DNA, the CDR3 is TGTGCCAGCAGTTCCCGGGACAGGGGGTGGAACACTGAAGCTTTCTTT.

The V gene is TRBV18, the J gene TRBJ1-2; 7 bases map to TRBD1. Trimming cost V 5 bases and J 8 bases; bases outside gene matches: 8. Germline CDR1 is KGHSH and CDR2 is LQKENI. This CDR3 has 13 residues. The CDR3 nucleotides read TGTGCCAGCTCAGGGGGACAGACGGAGGGCTACACCTTC. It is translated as CASSGGQTEGYTF.

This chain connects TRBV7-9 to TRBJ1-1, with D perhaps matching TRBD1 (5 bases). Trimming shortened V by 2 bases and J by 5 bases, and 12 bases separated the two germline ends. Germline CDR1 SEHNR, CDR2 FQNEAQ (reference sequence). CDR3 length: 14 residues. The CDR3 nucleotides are TGTGCCAGCAGCTTACCGGGACTGGGGACTGAAGCTTTCTTT. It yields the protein CASSLPGLGTEAFF.

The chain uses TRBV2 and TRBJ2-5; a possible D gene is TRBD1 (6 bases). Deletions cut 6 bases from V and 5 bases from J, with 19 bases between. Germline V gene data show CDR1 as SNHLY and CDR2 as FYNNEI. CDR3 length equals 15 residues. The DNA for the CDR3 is TGTGCCAGCAGCAACCGACTGGCCCAGGGGGAGACCCAGTACTTC. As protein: CASSNRLAQGETQYF. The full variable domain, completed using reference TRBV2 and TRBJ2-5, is EPEVTQTPSHQVTQMGQEVILRCVPISNHLYFYWYRQILGQKVEFLVSFYNNEISEKSEIFDDQFSVERPDGSNFTLKIRSTKLEDSAMYFCASSNRLAQGETQYFGPGTRLLVL.

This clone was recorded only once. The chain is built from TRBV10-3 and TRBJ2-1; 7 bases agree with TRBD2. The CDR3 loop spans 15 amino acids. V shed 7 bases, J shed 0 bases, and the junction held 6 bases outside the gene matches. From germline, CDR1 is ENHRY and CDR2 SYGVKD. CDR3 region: CAINPSGTSYNEQFF. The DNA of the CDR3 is TGTGCCATCAACCCGAGCGGGACCTCCTACAATGAGCAGTTCTTC.

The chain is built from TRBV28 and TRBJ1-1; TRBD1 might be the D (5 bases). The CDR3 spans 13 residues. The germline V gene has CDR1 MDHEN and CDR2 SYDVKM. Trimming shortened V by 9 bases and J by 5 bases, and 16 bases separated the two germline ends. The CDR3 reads CASMLDGGTEAFF. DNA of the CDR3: TGTGCCAGTATGTTAGACGGGGGAACTGAAGCTTTCTTT.

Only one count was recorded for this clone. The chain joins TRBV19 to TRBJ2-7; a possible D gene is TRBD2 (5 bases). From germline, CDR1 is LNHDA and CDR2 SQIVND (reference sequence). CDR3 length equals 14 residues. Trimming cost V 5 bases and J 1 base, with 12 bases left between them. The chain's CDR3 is CASSERGYSYEQYF. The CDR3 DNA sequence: TGTGCCAGTAGTGAACGGGGATATTCCTACGAGCAGTACTTC.

CDR3 bases: TGTGCCAGCGGCGGAGAGGCCCCTGGAAACACCATATATTTT. Protein sequence: CASGGEAPGNTIYF. V is TRBV28 and J is TRBJ1-3; D is unclear. Germline V gene data show CDR1 as MDHEN and CDR2 as SYDVKM. V shed 8 bases and J shed 2 bases, with 13 bases lying between them. There are 14 residues in the CDR3.

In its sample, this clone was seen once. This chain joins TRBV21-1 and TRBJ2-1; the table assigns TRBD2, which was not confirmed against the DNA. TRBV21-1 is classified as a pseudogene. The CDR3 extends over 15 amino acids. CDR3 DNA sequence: TGTGCCAGCAGTTACTCGTCGAGCTCCTACAATGAGCAGTTCTTC. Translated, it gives CASSYSSSSYNEQFF.

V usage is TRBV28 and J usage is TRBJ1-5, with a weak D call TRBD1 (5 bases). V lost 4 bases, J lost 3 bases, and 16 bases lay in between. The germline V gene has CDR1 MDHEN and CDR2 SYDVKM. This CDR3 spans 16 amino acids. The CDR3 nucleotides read TGTGCCAGCAGTTCCCTGGGGCCGGGGGTCAATCAGCCCCAGCATTTT. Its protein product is CASSSLGPGVNQPQHF.

CDR3 coding DNA: TGTGCCAGCAGCGAGGGACAGGGGGCATACGAGCAGTACTTC. Translated, it gives CASSEGQGAYEQYF. The rearrangement links TRBV9 to TRBJ2-7; 12 bases fit TRBD1. The V segment lost 3 bases and the J segment 4 bases; nucleotides outside the gene matches: 2. Germline V gene data show CDR1 as SGDLS and CDR2 as YYNGEE. CDR3 length equals 14 residues. The whole variable domain, filled in from reference TRBV9 and TRBJ2-7, reads DSGVTQTPKHLITATGQRVTLRCSPRSGDLSVYWYQQSLDQGLQFLIQYYNGEERAKGNILERFSAQQFPDLHSELNLSSLELGDSALYFCASSEGQGAYEQYFGPGTRLTVT.

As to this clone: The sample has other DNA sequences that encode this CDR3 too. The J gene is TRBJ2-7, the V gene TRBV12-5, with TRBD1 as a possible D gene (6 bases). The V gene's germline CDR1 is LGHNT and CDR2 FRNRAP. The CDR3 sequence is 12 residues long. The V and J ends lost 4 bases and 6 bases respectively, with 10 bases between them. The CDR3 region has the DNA TGTGCTAGTGGTTCCCCCAGGGGCGAGCAGTACTTC. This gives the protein CASGSPRGEQYF.

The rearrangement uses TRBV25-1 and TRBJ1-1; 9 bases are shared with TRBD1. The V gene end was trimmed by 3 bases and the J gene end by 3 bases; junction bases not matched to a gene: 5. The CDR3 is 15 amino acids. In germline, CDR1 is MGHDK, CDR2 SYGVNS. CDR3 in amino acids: CASSDSGTGYTEAFF. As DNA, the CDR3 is TGTGCCAGCAGTGACTCCGGGACAGGGTACACTGAAGCTTTCTTT.

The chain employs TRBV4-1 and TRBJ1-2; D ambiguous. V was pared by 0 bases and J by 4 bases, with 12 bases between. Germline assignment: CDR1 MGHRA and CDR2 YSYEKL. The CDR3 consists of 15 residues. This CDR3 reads CASSQERARFYGYTF. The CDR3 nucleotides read TGCGCCAGCAGCCAAGAGCGAGCGAGATTCTATGGCTACACCTTC.

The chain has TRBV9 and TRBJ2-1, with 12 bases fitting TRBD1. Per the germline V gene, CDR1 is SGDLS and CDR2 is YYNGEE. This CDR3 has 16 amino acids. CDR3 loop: CASGGQGALGYNEQFF. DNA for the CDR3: TGTGCAAGCGGGGGACAGGGGGCGCTTGGGTACAATGAGCAGTTCTTC.

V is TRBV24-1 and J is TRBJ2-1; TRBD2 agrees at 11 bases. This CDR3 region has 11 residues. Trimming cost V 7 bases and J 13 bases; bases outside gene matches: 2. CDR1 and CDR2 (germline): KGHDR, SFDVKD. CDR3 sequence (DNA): TGTGCCACCAGGGGGACTAGCGGCCAGTTCTTC. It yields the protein CATRGTSGQFF.

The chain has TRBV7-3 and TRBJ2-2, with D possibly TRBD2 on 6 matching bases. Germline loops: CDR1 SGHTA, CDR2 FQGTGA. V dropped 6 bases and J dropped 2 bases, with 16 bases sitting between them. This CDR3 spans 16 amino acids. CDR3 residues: CASSQRGGINTGELFF. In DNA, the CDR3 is TGTGCCAGCAGTCAGCGAGGCGGGATCAACACCGGGGAGCTGTTTTTT.

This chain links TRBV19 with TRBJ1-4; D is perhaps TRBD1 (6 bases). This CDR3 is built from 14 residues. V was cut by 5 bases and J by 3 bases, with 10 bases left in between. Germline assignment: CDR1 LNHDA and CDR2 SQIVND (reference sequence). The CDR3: CASSFRQANEKLFF. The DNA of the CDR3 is TGTGCCAGTAGTTTCAGACAGGCTAATGAAAAACTGTTTTTT.

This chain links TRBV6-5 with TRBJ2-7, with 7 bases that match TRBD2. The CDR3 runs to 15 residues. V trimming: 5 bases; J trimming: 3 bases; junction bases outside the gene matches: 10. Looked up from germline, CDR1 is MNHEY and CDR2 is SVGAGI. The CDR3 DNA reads TGTGCCAGCAGTCGCAGCGGGACGGGTCGCTACGAGCAGTACTTC. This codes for CASSRSGTGRYEQYF.

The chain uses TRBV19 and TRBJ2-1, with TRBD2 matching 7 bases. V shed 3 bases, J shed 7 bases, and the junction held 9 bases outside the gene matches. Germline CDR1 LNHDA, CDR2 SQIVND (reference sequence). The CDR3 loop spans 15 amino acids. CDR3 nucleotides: TGTGCCAGTAGTATGATGGCTAGCGGCACTAATGAGCAGTTCTTC. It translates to CASSMMASGTNEQFF.

CDR3 nucleotides: TGTGCCAGCAGTATGGGCGGTGGACTAGCGTCAGATACGCAGTATTTT. As protein: CASSMGGGLASDTQYF. This chain links TRBV5-6 with TRBJ2-3, with 9 positions matching TRBD2. The junction had 11 bases not matched to a gene; V was cut back by 5 bases and J by 4 bases. This CDR3 has 16 residues. Germline CDR1 is SGHDT and CDR2 is YYEEEE.

CDR3 in DNA: TGCAGCGTTGAAGCAGAAAGCTCCTACGAGCAGTACTTC. Translating gives CSVEAESSYEQYF. The rearrangement uses TRBV29-1 and TRBJ2-7; no clear D. The CDR3 spans 13 residues. Trimming cost V 1 base and J 0 bases, with 7 bases left between them. Germline V gene lookup returns CDR1 SQVTM and CDR2 ANQGSEA.

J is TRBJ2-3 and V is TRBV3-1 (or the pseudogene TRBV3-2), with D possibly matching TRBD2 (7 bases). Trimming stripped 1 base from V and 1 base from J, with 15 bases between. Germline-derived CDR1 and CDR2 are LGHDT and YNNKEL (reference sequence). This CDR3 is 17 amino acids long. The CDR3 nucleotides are TGTGCCAGCAGCCAAGTTAGGGGGGGGAGGCGCACAGATACGCAGTATTTT. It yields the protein CASSQVRGGRRTDTQYF.

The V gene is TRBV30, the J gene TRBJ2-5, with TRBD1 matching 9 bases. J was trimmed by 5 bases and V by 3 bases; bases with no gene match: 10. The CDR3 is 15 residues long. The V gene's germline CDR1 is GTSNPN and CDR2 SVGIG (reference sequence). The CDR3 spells CAWSPGQGQTETQYF. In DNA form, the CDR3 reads TGTGCCTGGAGCCCGGGACAGGGCCAGACGGAGACCCAGTACTTC.

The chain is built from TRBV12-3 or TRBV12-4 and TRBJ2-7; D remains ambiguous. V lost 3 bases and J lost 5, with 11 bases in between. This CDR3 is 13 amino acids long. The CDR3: CASSFTGYHEQYF. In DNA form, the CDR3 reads TGTGCCAGCAGTTTTACGGGTTACCACGAGCAGTACTTC.

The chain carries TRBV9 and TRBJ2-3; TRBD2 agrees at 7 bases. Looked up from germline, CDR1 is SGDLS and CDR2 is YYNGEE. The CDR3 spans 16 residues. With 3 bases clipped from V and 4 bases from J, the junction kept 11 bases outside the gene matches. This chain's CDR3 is CASSGRGGSHSDTQYF. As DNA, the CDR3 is TGTGCCAGCAGCGGGAGAGGCGGGAGCCACTCAGATACGCAGTATTTT.

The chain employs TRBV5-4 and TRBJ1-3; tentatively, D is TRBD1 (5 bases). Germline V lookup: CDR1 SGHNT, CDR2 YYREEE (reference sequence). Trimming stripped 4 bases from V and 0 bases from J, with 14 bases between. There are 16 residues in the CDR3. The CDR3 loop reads CASSQDSTSSGNTIYF. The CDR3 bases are TGTGCCAGCAGCCAAGACAGTACATCCTCTGGAAACACCATATATTTT.

The chain's CDR3 is CASTGGPPDTQYF. The CDR3 DNA is TGTGCCAGTACAGGCGGGCCACCAGATACGCAGTATTTT. The gene calls are TRBV19 and TRBJ2-3; possible D gene TRBD2, 5 bases. CDR1 LNHDA and CDR2 SQIVND come from the germline V gene (reference sequence). Trimming stripped 7 bases from V and 4 bases from J, with 12 bases between. CDR3 length: 13 amino acids.